These T cell receptor beta chains were read from a single sample in a study of shared clonotypes between healthy human individuals. Sequencing was performed with immunoSEQ multiplex PCR; in TCRdb, only in-frame clones are kept and a portion is missing. Found here are approximately 2,300,000 clones, 80% to 95% of them singletons; the top ten hold approximately 0.4%. Sequenced sample: naive CD4+ T cells from PBMCs. The receptors were sampled from a man younger than 35 in good health. Some clones in this sample may be carry-over from other donors' samples. The conserved cysteine and the conserved F or W are not part of the CDR3 here. Fields, in order: V gene, J gene, CDR3 protein.

TRBV7-8	TRBJ2-4	ASSLRTGENIQY
TRBV5-4	TRBJ2-7	ASSLKDKASYEQY
TRBV5-1	TRBJ2-5	ASSQDGKETQY
TRBV5-1	TRBJ2-2	ASSLLGQNTGELF
TRBV7-3	TRBJ2-3	ASSLSASGTDTQY
TRBV5-1	TRBJ1-2	ASSWRGGREYYGYT
TRBV5-1	TRBJ1-2	ASSLPLTGGVYGYT
TRBV5-4	TRBJ2-2	ASSRTDTGELF
TRBV7-3	TRBJ2-2	ASSLIAGQVKTGELF
TRBV5-1	TRBJ2-6	ASCPGTGANVLT
TRBV5-1	TRBJ2-3	ASSLEGGRTDTQY
TRBV9	TRBJ2-7	ASSGSGSPIYEQY
TRBV5-1	TRBJ2-3	ASSIPLERGTDTQY
TRBV21-1	TRBJ1-5	ASRTSNVGRDSNQPQH
TRBV2	TRBJ2-7	ASRQGAVNEQY
TRBV6-1	TRBJ2-7	ASSVVGYEQY
TRBV19	TRBJ2-5	ARTGADHGGY
TRBV19	TRBJ1-1	ASGEGQTSNTEAF
TRBV6-1	TRBJ2-7	ASSGLAGGKSSYEQY
TRBV4-1	TRBJ2-2	ASSQGVLAAHSNTGELF
TRBV28	TRBJ2-7	ASSSGTGSPYEQY
TRBV5-1	TRBJ2-5	ASSRTGGARGETQY